This T cell receptor beta chain was identified in a study of tumor-infiltrating lymphocytes in primary liver carcinoma. In the study overall: Patients were both men and women, whose ages ran from 30 to 69 years.

Broader study findings: Overlap between tumor regions exceeded overlap of tumor with adjacent tissue or blood.

Constant-region priming of around 500 ng total RNA yielded TCR beta cDNA. Amplification in three nested multiplex PCR rounds with slightly modified ARM-PCR gave rise to TCR beta libraries. Each CDR3 protein is one row after TCRdb ran MiXCR on the multiplex PCR reads. The sample consists of fewer than 250,000 distinct CDR3 sequences, 85% of them appearing once. Investigators took RNA and DNA out together from 20-30 mg of unsorted bulk tissue. Per tumor, sampling covered five separate regions. With regard to this clonotype: Its antigen remains unknown.

This sequence originates from a man aged 40-49 years with primary liver carcinoma and hepatitis B virus infection. What was sequenced was tumor tissue from primary liver carcinoma.

The CDR3 bases are TGTGCTAACAGTGGGGGAGTAGAAGCTTTCTTT. It encodes CANSGGVEAFF. This chain joins TRBV6-2 or TRBV6-3 and TRBJ1-1, with D maybe TRBD1 (5 bases). This CDR3 has 11 amino acids. Per germline, CDR1 MNHEY and CDR2 SVGEGT.